This TCR beta chain was obtained from a study of CD8 T cells in Susac syndrome (dated by TCRdb to about 2019). Some background on the complete study: The study used repertoire sequencing to test whether antigen drove CD8+ T cell activation and differentiation in Susac syndrome. Clonality of the CD8+ T cell repertoire was compared between 11 to 12 healthy donors, approximately 14 Susac syndrome patients and around 16 multiple sclerosis patients. Findings and caveats that apply to the study as a whole: The TCR sequencing and HLA analysis was acknowledged to have included a relatively small number of individuals.

RNA was extracted using the RNeasy kit, and roughly 0.5 to 1 ug of the RNA was reverse transcribed with random hexamers. The immunoSEQ multiplex PCR assay, covering 54 Vbeta and 13 Jbeta segments, was used to amplify TCR beta CDR3 regions. Bias from PCR amplification was corrected by using a synthetic template baseline for primer optimization and for computational correction. In the original analysis: Reads were assigned to V, D and J genes according to IMGT and analyzed in immunoSEQ Analyzer, with only productive sequences retained. To calculate clonality, Shannon entropy was normalized by log2 of the number of productive unique sequences and then subtracted from one. For each patient and control, public and private clones were evaluated among the 100 most prevalent clones. Clones were defined as Susac-specific if absent from the healthy and MS cohorts, from 900 to 1,200 published viral clones and from other ImmuneACCESS disease sequences. The public reads were reprocessed in TCRdb via fastp at Q25 and MiXCR, keeping in-frame beta chains. Under each unique CDR3 protein, matching rows form one entry showing the most common genes and DNA. These V and J calls originate from TCRdb's pipeline instead of the authors' own analysis. The sample table shows around 56,000 distinct CDR3 sequences, and more than 90% are seen once. The top ten hold 0.15% to 0.2% of the sample.

Including cysteine and phenylalanine, the CDR3 has 15 amino acids. This entry keeps only the CDR3 DNA: 45 bases, framed from base 1. The germline V gene encodes CDR1 DFQATT and CDR2 SNEGSKA (reference sequence). V is shortened by 1 base, J by 0 bases, and the region joining them spans 13 bases. As to this clonotype: Its recognized antigen is unknown. Base qualities are not recorded, but no much larger clone differs from it by a single base.

Peripheral blood CD8+ and CD4+ T cells from healthy donors, Susac syndrome patients and multiple sclerosis patients were profiled using high-throughput TCR beta sequencing. Healthy donors were included as age- and sex-matched controls. CD8+ TEMRA cells were enriched by FACS, while bulk CD8+ and CD4+ T cells were purified by magnetic negative isolation. Blood was collected in EDTA tubes and processed within 24 hours, with PBMCs isolated through density gradient centrifugation. PBMCs intended for TCR sequencing were cryopreserved in liquid nitrogen and thawed later in a water bath at 37 degrees C. A purity of at least 90% was achieved for sorted or isolated CD4+, CD8+ and CD8+ TEMRA cells.

The rearranged chain carries TRBV20-1 and TRBJ2-7; there is no confident call for the D gene. The material sequenced was CD8+ T cells from PBMCs. The receptor comes from a human donor in good health. The nucleotide sequence is TGCAGTGCTAGAGTTATCTCGGAAAACTCCTACGAGCAGTACTTC. Protein translation: CSARVISENSYEQYF.